This TCR beta chain was profiled in a study of blood T cells in healthy people across ages. The CDR3 runs to 14 residues. With V trimmed by 6 bases and J by 2 bases, 5 bases remained unmatched. Germline CDR1 and CDR2: DFQATT and SNEGSKA (reference sequence). With a J-beta primer mix and a sample-barcoded 5' primer, a second PCR ran about 7 to 12 cycles. In TCRdb, the 5' RACE reads were re-called with MiXCR into one record per CDR3 protein. The table records just over 1 million distinct CDR3 sequences, 35% to 55% of them present only once. This clonotype was picked up a small number of times. The chain recombines TRBV20-1 with TRBJ2-7, with 12 bases lining up with TRBD2. Sequenced: blood. This sequence was found in a woman aged 55-70 years in good health. In DNA, the CDR3 is TGCAGTGCCAGCTCTAGCGGGAGGGCCTACGAGCAGTACTTC. It encodes CSASSSGRAYEQYF.